This is a list of T cell receptor beta chains from one sample in a study of glioma-infiltrating T cells. TCRdb called the multiplex PCR reads again in MiXCR, with one record for every CDR3 protein. The sample shows about 4,800 distinct CDR3 sequences, approximately 34% of them seen only once. Material: glioma tissue, nonneoplastic brain tissue, or PBMCs (not recorded which). These receptors all come from a human donor with low-grade glioma or glioblastoma, undergoing nonglioma brain surgery, or in good health (not recorded which). The CDR3 runs from the conserved cysteine through the conserved F or W. The D gene is left open where the match is weak. Clone size is not always given. Where it is, it says once, few, many or a class for expanded clones.

J,size,D,V,CDR3,DNA
TRBJ2-3,medium-sized,TRBD2,TRBV12-5,CASGSEGLAITDTQYF,TGTGCTAGTGGTTCGGAGGGACTAGCGATCACAGATACGCAGTATTTT
TRBJ2-7,large,TRBD1,TRBV6-6,CASSYSTGAIEQYF,TGTGCCAGCAGTTACTCGACAGGGGCCATAGAGCAGTACTTC
TRBJ2-1,medium-sized,TRBD2,TRBV4-1,CASSQVVRRGAGNEQFF,TGCGCCAGCAGCCAAGTCGTTAGGCGGGGGGCCGGCAATGAGCAGTTCTTC
TRBJ2-2,medium-sized,TRBD1,TRBV20-1,CSAARITGGGTGELFF,TGCAGTGCTGCTAGAATTACAGGGGGCGGCACCGGGGAGCTGTTTTTT
TRBJ1-1,NA,NA,TRBV28,CASSQDDTEAFF,TGTGCCAGCAGTCAAGACGACACTGAAGCTTTCTTT
TRBJ2-7,many,TRBD1,TRBV5-1,CASRPTGGIEQYF,TGCGCCAGCAGACCGACAGGGGGGATCGAGCAGTACTTC
TRBJ1-1,medium-sized,TRBD1,TRBV7-8,CASSLTGGTEAFF,TGTGCCAGCAGCTTAACAGGGGGCACTGAAGCTTTCTTT
TRBJ1-4,NA,NA,TRBV30,CAWTGTDNEKLFF,TGTGCCTGGACAGGGACTGATAATGAAAAACTGTTTTTT
TRBJ2-6,many,TRBD1,TRBV7-9,CASSSLRGPGANVLTF,TGTGCCAGCAGCTCCTTGAGGGGGCCAGGGGCCAACGTCCTGACTTTC
TRBJ2-6,medium-sized,NA,TRBV4-2,CASSQDNSGANVLTF,TGTGCCAGCAGCCAAGACAACTCTGGGGCCAACGTCCTGACTTTC
TRBJ2-3,many,TRBD2,TRBV2,CASRATLAASTDTQYF,TGTGCCAGCAGGGCGACACTAGCGGCTAGCACAGATACGCAGTATTTT
TRBJ1-6,many,NA,TRBV7-9,CASSPDRGGANSPLHF,TGTGCCAGCAGCCCCGACCGGGGGGGAGCTAATTCACCCCTCCACTTT
TRBJ2-3,large,NA,TRBV27,CASSLGAGTDTQYF,TGTGCCAGCAGTTTAGGTGCAGGCACAGATACGCAGTATTTT
TRBJ2-1,NA,NA,TRBV29-1,CGVDPKSLGSYNEQFF,TGCGGCGTTGACCCCAAAAGTCTGGGCTCCTACAATGAGCAGTTCTTC
TRBJ1-1,NA,NA,TRBV11-2,CASSSQTGTGRTEAFF,TGTGCCAGCAGCTCTCAAACCGGTACAGGGAGAACTGAAGCTTTCTTT
TRBJ2-3,few,TRBD2,TRBV5-6,CASSFGAGAHRADTQYF,TGTGCCAGCAGCTTCGGAGCGGGGGCACACAGGGCAGATACGCAGTATTTT
TRBJ1-4,medium-sized,NA,TRBV15,CATSRDKSWDEKLFF,TGTGCCACCAGCAGAGATAAGTCGTGGGATGAAAAACTGTTTTTT
TRBJ2-1,medium-sized,TRBD1,TRBV12-3/TRBV12-4,CASSRDSAYNEQFF,TGTGCCAGCAGTAGGGACAGCGCATACAATGAGCAGTTCTTC
TRBJ2-2,NA,NA,TRBV4-2,CASIQATGPDTGQLFF,TGTGCCAGCATCCAAGCCACAGGGCCGGACACCGGGCAGCTGTTTTTT
TRBJ1-1,NA,NA,TRBV20-1,CSARDPLVYTEASF,TGCAGTGCTAGAGACCCTCTGGTGTACACTGAAGCTTCCTTT
TRBJ1-1,NA,NA,TRBV12-3/TRBV12-4,CASREESNTEAFF,TGTGCCAGCAGGGAGGAATCGAACACTGAAGCTTTCTTT
TRBJ1-2,many,TRBD1,TRBV9,CASSGTQGGQNYGYTF,TGTGCCAGCAGCGGTACCCAGGGGGGGCAGAACTATGGCTACACCTTC
TRBJ2-7,NA,TRBD1,TRBV29-1,CRDPRQAGGNYEQYF,TGCAGGGACCCCCGCCAGGCAGGGGGAAACTACGAGCAGTACTTC
TRBJ1-6,NA,NA,TRBV24-1,CAIADPSSYNSPIHF,TGTGCCATCGCTGACCCGAGCTCCTATAATTCACCCATCCACTTT
TRBJ2-3,once,TRBD2,TRBV5-4,CASSLENSGGGSTDTQYF,TGTGCCAGCAGCTTGGAGAATAGCGGGGGGGGTAGCACAGATACGCAGTATTTT
TRBJ1-5,NA,NA,TRBV12-3/TRBV12-4,CASSSESKGPPQHF,TGTGCCAGCAGTTCCGAATCGAAGGGACCGCCCCAGCATTTT
TRBJ1-4,NA,NA,TRBV28,CASSLQGILFF,TGTGCCAGCAGTTTGCAGGGAATACTGTTTTTT
TRBJ1-5,NA,NA,TRBV20-1,CSGSTGNQPQHF,TGCAGCGGTTCAACAGGGAATCAGCCCCAGCATTTT
TRBJ1-1,medium-sized,NA,TRBV7-9,CASSLAGHTDMNTEAFF,TGTGCCAGCAGCTTAGCGGGACACACAGACATGAACACTGAAGCTTTCTTT
TRBJ1-3,many,NA,TRBV9,CASSAWTSQGNTIYF,TGTGCCAGCAGCGCCTGGACATCACAAGGAAACACCATATATTTT
TRBJ1-5,medium-sized,NA,TRBV6-1,CASSEGRGRGNQPQHF,TGTGCCAGCAGTGAGGGGAGGGGCAGAGGCAATCAGCCCCAGCATTTT
TRBJ1-1,few,NA,TRBV14,CASSQVSPYMNTEAFF,TGTGCCAGCAGCCAAGTTAGTCCGTACATGAACACTGAAGCTTTCTTT
TRBJ2-7,NA,NA,TRBV11-2,CASSFSGTGNYEQYF,TGTGCCAGCAGCTTCTCCGGGACGGGGAATTACGAGCAGTACTTC
TRBJ1-5,NA,NA,TRBV29-1,CSVEDRVGQPQHF,TGCAGCGTTGAAGATCGAGTAGGTCAGCCCCAGCATTTT
TRBJ2-2,medium-sized,NA,TRBV27,CASSFRQGGAGELFF,TGTGCCAGCAGTTTTCGGCAGGGTGGTGCCGGGGAGCTGTTTTTT
TRBJ2-1,many,TRBD2,TRBV3-1,CASSQQTSGGGEQFF,TGTGCCAGCAGCCAACAGACTAGCGGGGGGGGTGAGCAGTTCTTC
TRBJ2-5,medium-sized,NA,TRBV28,CASSFEGGQETQYF,TGTGCCAGCAGTTTCGAGGGAGGCCAAGAGACCCAGTACTTC
TRBJ1-2,NA,NA,TRBV28,CANSYGGGAFYGYTF,TGTGCCAACAGTTATGGGGGGGGCGCTTTCTATGGTTACACCTTC
TRBJ2-5,medium-sized,NA,TRBV7-2,CASSLGTVGETQYF,TGTGCCAGCAGCTTAGGGACAGTTGGAGAGACCCAGTACTTC
TRBJ1-2,NA,TRBD1,TRBV6-1,CASNQSRGADYGYTF,TGTGCCAGCAATCAAAGCAGGGGGGCTGACTATGGCTACACCTTC
TRBJ1-1,medium-sized,NA,TRBV18,CASSPTSTEAFF,TGTGCCAGCTCCCCAACTAGCACTGAAGCTTTCTTT
TRBJ1-1,many,TRBD1,TRBV7-9,CASSLSDRSEAFF,TGTGCCAGCAGCTTATCGGACAGGAGTGAAGCTTTCTTT